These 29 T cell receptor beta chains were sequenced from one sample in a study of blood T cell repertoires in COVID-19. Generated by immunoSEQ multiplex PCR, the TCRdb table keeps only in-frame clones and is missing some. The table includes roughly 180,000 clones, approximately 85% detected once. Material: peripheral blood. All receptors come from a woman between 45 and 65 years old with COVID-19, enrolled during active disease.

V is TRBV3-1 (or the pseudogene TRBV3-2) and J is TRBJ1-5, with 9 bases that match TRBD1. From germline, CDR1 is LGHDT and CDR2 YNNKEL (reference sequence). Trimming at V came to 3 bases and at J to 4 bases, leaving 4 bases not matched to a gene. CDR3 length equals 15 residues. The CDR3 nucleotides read TGTGCCAGCAGCCAGACAGGGGGGAAAAATCAGCCCCAGCATTTT. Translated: CASSQTGGKNQPQHF.

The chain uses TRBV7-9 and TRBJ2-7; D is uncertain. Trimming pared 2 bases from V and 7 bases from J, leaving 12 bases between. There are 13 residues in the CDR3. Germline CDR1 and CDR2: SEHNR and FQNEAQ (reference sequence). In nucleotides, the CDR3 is TGTGCCAGCAGCTTACCGCCAGGCGAAGAGCAGTACTTC. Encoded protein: CASSLPPGEEQYF.

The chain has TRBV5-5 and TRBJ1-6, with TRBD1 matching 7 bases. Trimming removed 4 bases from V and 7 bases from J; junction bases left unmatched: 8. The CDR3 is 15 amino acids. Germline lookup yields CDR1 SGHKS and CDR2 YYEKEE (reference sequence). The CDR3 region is CASSAEPGQNSPLHF. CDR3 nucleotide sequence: TGTGCCAGCAGCGCGGAGCCGGGACAGAATTCACCCCTCCACTTT. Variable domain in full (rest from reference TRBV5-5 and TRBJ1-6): DAGVTQSPTHLIKTRGQQVTLRCSPISGHKSVSWYQQVLGQGPQFIFQYYEKEERGRGNFPDRFSARQFPNYSSELNVNALLLGDSALYLCASSAEPGQNSPLHFGNGTRLTVT.

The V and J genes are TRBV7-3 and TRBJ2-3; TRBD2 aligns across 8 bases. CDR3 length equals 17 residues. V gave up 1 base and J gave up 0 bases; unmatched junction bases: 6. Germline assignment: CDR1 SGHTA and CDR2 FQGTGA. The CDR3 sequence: CASSLIAGGISTDTQYF. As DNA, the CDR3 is TGTGCCAGCAGCTTAATTGCGGGGGGCATCAGCACAGATACGCAGTATTTT.

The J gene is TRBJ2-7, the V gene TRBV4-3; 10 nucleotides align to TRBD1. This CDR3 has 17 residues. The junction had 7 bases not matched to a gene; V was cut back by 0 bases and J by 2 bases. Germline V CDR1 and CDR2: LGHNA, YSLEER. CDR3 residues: CASSQDGTGTGAYEQYF. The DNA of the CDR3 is TGCGCCAGCAGCCAAGATGGGACCGGGACAGGGGCCTACGAGCAGTACTTC.

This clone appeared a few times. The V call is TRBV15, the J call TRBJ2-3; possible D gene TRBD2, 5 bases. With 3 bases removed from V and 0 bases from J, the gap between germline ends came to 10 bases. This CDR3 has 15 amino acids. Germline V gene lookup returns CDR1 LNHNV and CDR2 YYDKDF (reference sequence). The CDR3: CATSSPRESTDTQYF. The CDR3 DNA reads TGTGCCACCAGCAGTCCTAGGGAGAGCACAGATACGCAGTATTTT.

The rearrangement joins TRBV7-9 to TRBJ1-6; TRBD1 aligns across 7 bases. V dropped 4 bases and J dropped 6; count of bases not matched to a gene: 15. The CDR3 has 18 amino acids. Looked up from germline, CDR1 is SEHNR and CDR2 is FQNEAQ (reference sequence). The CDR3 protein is CASSSPGARQGGNSPLHF. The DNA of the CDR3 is TGTGCCAGCAGCTCCCCCGGCGCTCGACAGGGTGGTAATTCACCCCTCCACTTT.

CDR3 loop: CASSLALLQGAGNTIYF. CDR3 nucleotide sequence: TGTGCCAGCAGCTTGGCTCTTTTACAGGGGGCAGGAAACACCATATATTTT. The rearrangement links TRBV11-3 to TRBJ1-3, with TRBD1 matching 9 bases. Germline trimming cut 3 bases from V and 4 bases from J; bases unmatched to any gene: 10. Germline values: CDR1 SGHNT, CDR2 YENEEA. The CDR3 runs to 17 residues. Looking up the rest from reference TRBV11-3 and TRBJ1-3 gives the full variable domain: EAGVVQSPRYKIIEKKQPVAFWCNPISGHNTLYWYLQNLGQGPELLIRYENEEAVDDSQLPKDRFSAERLKGVDSTLKIQPAELGDSAVYLCASSLALLQGAGNTIYFGEGSWLTVV.

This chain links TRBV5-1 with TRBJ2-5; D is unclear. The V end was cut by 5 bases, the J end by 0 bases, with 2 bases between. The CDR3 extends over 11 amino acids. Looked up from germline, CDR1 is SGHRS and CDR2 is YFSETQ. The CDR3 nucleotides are TGCGCCAGCAGTAACCAAGAGACCCAGTACTTC. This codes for CASSNQETQYF. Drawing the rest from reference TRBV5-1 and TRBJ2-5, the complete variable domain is KAGVTQTPRYLIKTRGQQVTLSCSPISGHRSVSWYQQTPGQGLQFLFEYFSETQRNKGNFPGRFSGRQFSNSRSEMNVSTLELGDSALYLCASSNQETQYFGPGTRLLVL.

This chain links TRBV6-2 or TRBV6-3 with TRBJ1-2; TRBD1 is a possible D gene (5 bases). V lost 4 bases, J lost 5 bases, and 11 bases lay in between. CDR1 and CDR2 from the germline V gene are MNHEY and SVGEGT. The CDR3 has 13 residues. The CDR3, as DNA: TGTGCCAGCAGTTCCAGGGCTGGTTATGGCTACACCTTC. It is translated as CASSSRAGYGYTF.

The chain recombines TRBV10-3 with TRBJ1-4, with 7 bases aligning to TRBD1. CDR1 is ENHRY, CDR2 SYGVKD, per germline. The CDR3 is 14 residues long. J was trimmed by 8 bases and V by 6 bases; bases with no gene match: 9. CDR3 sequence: CAIREGARGEKLFF. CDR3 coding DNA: TGTGCCATCAGAGAGGGGGCACGTGGGGAAAAACTGTTTTTT.

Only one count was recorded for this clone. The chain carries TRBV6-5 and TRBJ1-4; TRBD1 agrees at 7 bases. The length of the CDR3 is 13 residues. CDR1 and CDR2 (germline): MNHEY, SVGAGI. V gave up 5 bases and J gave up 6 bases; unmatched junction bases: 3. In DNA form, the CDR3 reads TGTGCCAGCAGTAGGGACAGAGATGAAAAACTGTTTTTT. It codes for CASSRDRDEKLFF.

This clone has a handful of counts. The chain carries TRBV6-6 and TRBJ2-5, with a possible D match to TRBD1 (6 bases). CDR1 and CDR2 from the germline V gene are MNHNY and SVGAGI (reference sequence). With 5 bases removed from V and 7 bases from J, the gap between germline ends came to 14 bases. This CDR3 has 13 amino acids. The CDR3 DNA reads TGTGCCAGCAGTACAACAGGGTCGGGGACCCAGTACTTC. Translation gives CASSTTGSGTQYF.

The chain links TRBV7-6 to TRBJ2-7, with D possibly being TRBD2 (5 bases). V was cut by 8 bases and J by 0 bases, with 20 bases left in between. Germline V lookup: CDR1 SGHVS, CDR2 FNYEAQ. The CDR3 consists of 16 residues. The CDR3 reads CASSTQESGISYEQYF. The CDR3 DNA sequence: TGTGCCAGCTCGACCCAAGAGAGCGGAATCTCCTACGAGCAGTACTTC.

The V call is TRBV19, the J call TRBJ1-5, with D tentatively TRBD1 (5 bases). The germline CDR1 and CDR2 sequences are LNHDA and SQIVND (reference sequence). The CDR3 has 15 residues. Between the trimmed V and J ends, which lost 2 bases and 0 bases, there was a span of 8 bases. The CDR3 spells CASSISGISNQPQHF. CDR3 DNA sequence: TGTGCCAGTAGTATATCAGGGATTAGCAATCAGCCCCAGCATTTT.

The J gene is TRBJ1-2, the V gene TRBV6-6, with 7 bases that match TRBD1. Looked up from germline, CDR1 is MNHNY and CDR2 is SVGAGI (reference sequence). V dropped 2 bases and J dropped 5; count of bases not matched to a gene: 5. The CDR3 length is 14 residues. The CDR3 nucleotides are TGTGCCAGCAGTTACCCGGGGACAGTATATGGCTACACCTTC. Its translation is CASSYPGTVYGYTF.

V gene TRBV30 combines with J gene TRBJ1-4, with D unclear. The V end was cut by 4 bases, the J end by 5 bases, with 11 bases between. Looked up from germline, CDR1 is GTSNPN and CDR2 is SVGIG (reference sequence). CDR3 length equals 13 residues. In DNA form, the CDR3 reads TGTGCCTGGAAGCGACGGAACAATGAAAAACTGTTTTTT. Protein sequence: CAWKRRNNEKLFF.

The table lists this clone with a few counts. CDR3 coding DNA: TGTGCCGGAGGACAGTCCTTTTACGAGCAGTACTTC. Its translation: CAGGQSFYEQYF. This chain joins TRBV30 and TRBJ2-7; tentative D call: TRBD1 (6 bases). The CDR3 consists of 12 residues. Germline CDR1 reads GTSNPN; CDR2 reads SVGIG (reference sequence). V lost 8 bases, J lost 4 bases, and 15 bases lay in between.

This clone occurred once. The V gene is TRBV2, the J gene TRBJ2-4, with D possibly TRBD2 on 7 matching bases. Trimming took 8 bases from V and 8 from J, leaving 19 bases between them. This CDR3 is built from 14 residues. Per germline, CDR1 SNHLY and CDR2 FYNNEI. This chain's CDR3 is CASLFAGASDIQYF. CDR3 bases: TGTGCCAGCCTATTTGCGGGGGCCTCCGACATTCAGTACTTC.

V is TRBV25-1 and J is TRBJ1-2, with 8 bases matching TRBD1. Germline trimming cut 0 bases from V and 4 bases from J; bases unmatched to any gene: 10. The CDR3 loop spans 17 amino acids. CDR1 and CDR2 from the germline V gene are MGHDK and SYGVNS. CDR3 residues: CASSEYFLGTGAYGYTF. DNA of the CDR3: TGTGCCAGCAGTGAATATTTTTTAGGGACAGGAGCCTATGGCTACACCTTC.

DNA for the CDR3: TGTGCCAGCAGAGGACAGGGCGAAGCTTTCTTT. Translation gives CASRGQGEAFF. V and J are TRBV6-4 and TRBJ1-1; TRBD1 matches at 8 bases. From germline, CDR1 is MRHNA and CDR2 SNTAGT. With V trimmed by 6 bases and J by 8 bases, 2 bases remained unmatched. The CDR3 contains 11 residues.

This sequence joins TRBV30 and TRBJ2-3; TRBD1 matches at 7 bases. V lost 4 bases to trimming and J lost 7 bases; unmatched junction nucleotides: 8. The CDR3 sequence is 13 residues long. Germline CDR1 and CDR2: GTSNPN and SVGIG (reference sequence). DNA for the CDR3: TGTGCCTGGATGACAGGGCTAAGCTATACGCAGTATTTT. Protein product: CAWMTGLSYTQYF. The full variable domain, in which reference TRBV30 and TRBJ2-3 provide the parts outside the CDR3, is SQTIHQWPATLVQPVGSPLSLECTVEGTSNPNLYWYRQAAGRGLQLLFYSVGIGQISSEVPQNLSASRPQDRQFILSSKKLLLSDSGFYLCAWMTGLSYTQYFGPGTRLTVL.

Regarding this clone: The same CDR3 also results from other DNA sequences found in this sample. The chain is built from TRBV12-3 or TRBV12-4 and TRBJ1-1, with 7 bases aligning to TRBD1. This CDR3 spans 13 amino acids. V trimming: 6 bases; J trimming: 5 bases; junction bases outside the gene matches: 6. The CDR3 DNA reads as TGTGCCAGCAGCCGACAGGGTAGGACTGAAGCTTTCTTT. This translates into CASSRQGRTEAFF.

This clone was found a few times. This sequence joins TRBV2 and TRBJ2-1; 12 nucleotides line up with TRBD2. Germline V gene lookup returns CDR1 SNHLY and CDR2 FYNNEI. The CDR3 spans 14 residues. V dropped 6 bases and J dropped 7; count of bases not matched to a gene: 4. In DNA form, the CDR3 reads TGTGCCAGCAGAGCTAGCGGGGGGGATAATGAGCAGTTCTTC. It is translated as CASRASGGDNEQFF.

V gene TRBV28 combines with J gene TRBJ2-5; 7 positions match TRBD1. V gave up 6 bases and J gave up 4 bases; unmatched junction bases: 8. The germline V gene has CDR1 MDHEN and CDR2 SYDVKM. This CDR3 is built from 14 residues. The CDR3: CASRRDRVGETQYF. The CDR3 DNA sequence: TGTGCCAGCAGACGCGACAGGGTTGGAGAGACCCAGTACTTC. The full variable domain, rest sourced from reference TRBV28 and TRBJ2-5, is DVKVTQSSRYLVKRTGEKVFLECVQDMDHENMFWYRQDPGLGLRLIYFSYDVKMKEKGDIPEGYSVSREKKERFSLILESASTNQTSMYLCASRRDRVGETQYFGPGTRLLVL.

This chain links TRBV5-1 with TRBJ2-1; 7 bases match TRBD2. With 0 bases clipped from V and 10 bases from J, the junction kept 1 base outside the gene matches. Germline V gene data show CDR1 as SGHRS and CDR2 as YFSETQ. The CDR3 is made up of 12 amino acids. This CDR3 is CASSLDGREQFF. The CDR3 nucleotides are TGCGCCAGCAGCTTGGACGGGAGGGAGCAGTTCTTC.

The DNA for the CDR3 is TGTGCCAGCAGCTCCTATGGGACAGGAATAGCCAAAAACATTCAGTACTTC. This encodes CASSSYGTGIAKNIQYF. The rearrangement joins TRBV7-2 to TRBJ2-4; 8 bases are a match to TRBD1. Trimming cost V 4 bases and J 0 bases; bases outside gene matches: 8. The CDR3 totals 17 residues. Germline CDR1 SGHTA, CDR2 FQGNSA.

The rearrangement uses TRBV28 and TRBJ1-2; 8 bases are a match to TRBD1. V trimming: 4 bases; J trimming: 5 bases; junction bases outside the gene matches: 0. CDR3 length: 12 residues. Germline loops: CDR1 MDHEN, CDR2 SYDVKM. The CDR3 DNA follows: TGTGCCAGCAGTTGGGACAGGTATGGCTACACCTTC. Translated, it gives CASSWDRYGYTF.

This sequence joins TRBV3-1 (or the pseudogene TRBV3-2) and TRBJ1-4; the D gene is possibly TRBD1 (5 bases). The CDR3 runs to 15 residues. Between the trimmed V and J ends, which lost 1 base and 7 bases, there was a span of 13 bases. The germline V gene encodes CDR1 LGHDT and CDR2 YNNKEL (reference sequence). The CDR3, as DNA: TGTGCCAGCAGCCAAGGTCAGCAGGGTGGTGAAAAACTGTTTTTT. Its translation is CASSQGQQGGEKLFF.